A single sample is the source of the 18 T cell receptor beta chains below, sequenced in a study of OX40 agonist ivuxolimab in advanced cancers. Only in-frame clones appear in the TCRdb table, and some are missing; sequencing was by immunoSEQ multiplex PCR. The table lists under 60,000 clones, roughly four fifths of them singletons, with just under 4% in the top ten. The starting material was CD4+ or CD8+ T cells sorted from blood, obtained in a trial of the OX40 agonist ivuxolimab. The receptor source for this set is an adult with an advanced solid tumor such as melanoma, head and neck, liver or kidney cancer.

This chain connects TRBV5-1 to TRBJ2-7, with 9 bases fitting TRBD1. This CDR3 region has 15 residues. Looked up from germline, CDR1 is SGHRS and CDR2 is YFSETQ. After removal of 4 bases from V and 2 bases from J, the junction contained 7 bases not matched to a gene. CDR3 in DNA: TGCGCCAGCAGCCCCCGGGACAGGGACACCTACGAGCAGTACTTC. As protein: CASSPRDRDTYEQYF. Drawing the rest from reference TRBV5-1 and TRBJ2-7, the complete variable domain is KAGVTQTPRYLIKTRGQQVTLSCSPISGHRSVSWYQQTPGQGLQFLFEYFSETQRNKGNFPGRFSGRQFSNSRSEMNVSTLELGDSALYLCASSPRDRDTYEQYFGPGTRLTVT.

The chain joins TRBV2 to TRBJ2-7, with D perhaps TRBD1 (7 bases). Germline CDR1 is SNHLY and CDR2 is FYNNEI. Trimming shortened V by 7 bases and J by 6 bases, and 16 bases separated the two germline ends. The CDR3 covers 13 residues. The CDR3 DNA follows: TGTGCCAGCATGACGACAGGGAGGCGCGAGCAGTACTTC. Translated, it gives CASMTTGRREQYF.

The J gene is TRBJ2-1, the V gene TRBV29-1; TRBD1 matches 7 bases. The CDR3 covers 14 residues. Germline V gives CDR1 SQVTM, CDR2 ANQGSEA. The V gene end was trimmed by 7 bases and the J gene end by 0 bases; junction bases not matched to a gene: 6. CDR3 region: CSAEGQNSYNEQFF. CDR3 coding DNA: TGCAGCGCTGAGGGACAGAACTCCTACAATGAGCAGTTCTTC.

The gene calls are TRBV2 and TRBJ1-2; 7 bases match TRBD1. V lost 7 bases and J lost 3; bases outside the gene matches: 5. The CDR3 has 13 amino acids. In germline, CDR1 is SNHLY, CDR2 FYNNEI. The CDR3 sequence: CASNRGRDYGYTF. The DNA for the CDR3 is TGTGCCAGCAACAGGGGTAGGGACTATGGCTACACCTTC. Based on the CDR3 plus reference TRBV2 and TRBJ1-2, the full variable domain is EPEVTQTPSHQVTQMGQEVILRCVPISNHLYFYWYRQILGQKVEFLVSFYNNEISEKSEIFDDQFSVERPDGSNFTLKIRSTKLEDSAMYFCASNRGRDYGYTFGSGTRLTVV.

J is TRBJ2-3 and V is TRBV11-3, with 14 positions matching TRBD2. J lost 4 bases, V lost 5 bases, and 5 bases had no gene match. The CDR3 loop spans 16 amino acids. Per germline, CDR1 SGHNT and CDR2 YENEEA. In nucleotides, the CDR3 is TGTGCCAGCAGCCCTGGACTAGCGGGAGGCGCAGATACGCAGTATTTT. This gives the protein CASSPGLAGGADTQYF.

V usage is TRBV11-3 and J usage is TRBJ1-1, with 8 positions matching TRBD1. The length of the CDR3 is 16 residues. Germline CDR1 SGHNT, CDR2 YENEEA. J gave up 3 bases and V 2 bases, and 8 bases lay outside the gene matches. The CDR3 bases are TGTGCCAGCAGCTTACCCCAGGGGGCCGATCACACTGAAGCTTTCTTT. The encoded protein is CASSLPQGADHTEAFF.

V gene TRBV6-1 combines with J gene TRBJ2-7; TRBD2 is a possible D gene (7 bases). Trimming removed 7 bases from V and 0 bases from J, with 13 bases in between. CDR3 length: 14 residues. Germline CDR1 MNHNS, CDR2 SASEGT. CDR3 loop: CASTPGGHSYEQYF. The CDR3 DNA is TGTGCCAGCACCCCGGGGGGCCACTCCTACGAGCAGTACTTC.

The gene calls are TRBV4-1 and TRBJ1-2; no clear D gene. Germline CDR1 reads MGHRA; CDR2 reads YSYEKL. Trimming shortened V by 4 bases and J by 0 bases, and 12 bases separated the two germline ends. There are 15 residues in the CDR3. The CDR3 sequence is CASSPSPVANYGYTF. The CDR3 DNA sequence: TGCGCCAGCAGCCCCTCGCCGGTAGCTAACTATGGCTACACCTTC.

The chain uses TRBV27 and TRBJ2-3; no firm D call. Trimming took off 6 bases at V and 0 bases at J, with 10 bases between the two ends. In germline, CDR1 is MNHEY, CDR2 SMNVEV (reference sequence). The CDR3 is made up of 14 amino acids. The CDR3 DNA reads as TGTGCCAGCAGCTCCCTGGATAGCACAGATACGCAGTATTTT. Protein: CASSSLDSTDTQYF.

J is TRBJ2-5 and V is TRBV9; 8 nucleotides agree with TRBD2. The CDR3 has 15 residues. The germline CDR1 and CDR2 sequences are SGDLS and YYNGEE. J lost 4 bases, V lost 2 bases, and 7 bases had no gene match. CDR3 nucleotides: TGTGCCAGCAGCGTGGGACGCCGGGAGGGAGAGACCCAGTACTTC. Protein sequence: CASSVGRREGETQYF.

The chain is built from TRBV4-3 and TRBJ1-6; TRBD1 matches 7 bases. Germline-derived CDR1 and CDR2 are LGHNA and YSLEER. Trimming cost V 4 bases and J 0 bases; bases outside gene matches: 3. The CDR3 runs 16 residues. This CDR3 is CASSPRDSSYNSPLHF. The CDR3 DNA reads TGCGCCAGCAGCCCCCGGGACAGCTCCTATAATTCACCCCTCCACTTT.

The CDR3 DNA is TGTGCCAGCTCACCAGGACAGGGTCCTTCCCGCGAGCAGTACTTC. Translation gives CASSPGQGPSREQYF. The chain recombines TRBV18 with TRBJ2-7, with 8 bases fitting TRBD1. This CDR3 is 15 amino acids long. Per germline, CDR1 KGHSH and CDR2 LQKENI. Trimming at V came to 2 bases and at J to 6 bases, leaving 9 bases not matched to a gene. Using reference TRBV18 and TRBJ2-7 for the parts outside the CDR3, the full variable domain is NAGVMQNPRHLVRRRGQEARLRCSPMKGHSHVYWYRQLPEEGLKFMVYLQKENIIDESGMPKERFSAEFPKEGPSILRIQQVVRGDSAAYFCASSPGQGPSREQYFGPGTRLTVT.

CDR3 DNA: TGTGCCAGCAGTGAAACGACTGCGGTTACAGATACGCAGTATTTT. Protein sequence: CASSETTAVTDTQYF. The chain recombines TRBV2 with TRBJ2-3; no clear D. The CDR3 extends over 15 amino acids. CDR1 and CDR2 (germline): SNHLY, FYNNEI. V was clipped by 2 bases and J by 3 bases, with 12 bases between them.

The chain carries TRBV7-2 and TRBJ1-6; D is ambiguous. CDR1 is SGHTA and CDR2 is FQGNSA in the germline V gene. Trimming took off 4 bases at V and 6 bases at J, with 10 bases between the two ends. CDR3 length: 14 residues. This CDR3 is CASSSRRTNSPLHF. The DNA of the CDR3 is TGTGCCAGCAGCTCCAGACGGACTAATTCACCCCTCCACTTT.

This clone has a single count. The CDR3 protein is CASRLAKPSNYGYTF. For the CDR3, the DNA is TGTGCAAGTCGCTTAGCGAAGCCATCTAACTATGGCTACACCTTC. The chain joins TRBV12-2 to TRBJ1-2. TRBV12-2 constitutes a pseudogene. The CDR3 sequence is 15 residues long.

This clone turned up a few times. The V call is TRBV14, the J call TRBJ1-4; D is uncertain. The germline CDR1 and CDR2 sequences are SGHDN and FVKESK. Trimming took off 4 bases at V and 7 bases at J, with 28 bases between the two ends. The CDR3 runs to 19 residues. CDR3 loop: CASSRRSTSQRAAPEKLFF. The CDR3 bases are TGTGCCAGCAGCCGACGAAGTACATCGCAGCGGGCGGCTCCTGAAAAACTGTTTTTT.

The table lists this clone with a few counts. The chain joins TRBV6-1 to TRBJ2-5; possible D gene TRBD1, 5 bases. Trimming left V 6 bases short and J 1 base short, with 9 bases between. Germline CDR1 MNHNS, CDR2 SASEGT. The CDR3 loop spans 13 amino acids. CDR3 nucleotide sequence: TGTGCCAGCAGCAGGGTTCGCCAAGAGACCCAGTACTTC. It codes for CASSRVRQETQYF.

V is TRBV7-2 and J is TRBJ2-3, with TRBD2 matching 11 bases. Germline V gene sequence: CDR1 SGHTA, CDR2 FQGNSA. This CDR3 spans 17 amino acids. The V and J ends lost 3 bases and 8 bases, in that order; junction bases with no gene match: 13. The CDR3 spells CASSFTTSGVGRGTQYF. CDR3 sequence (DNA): TGTGCCAGCAGCTTCACGACTAGCGGGGTAGGGAGGGGTACGCAGTATTTT.